Following are 31 T cell receptor beta chains from one sample sequenced in a study of Graves' ophthalmopathy and Graves' hyperthyroidism. Amplification of TCR beta CDR3 regions used RNA transcripts. Investigators did first-round RT-PCR with HTBI primers, then second-round multiplex PCR. TCRdb analysed the multiplex PCR reads with MiXCR anew, one entry per CDR3 protein. Of fewer than 600,000 distinct CDR3 sequences in the sample, about an eighth were seen once. The specimen was blood. These receptors were collected from a woman younger than 45 with Graves' ophthalmopathy.

The sample holds many counts of this clonotype. The chain recombines TRBV29-1 with TRBJ1-2; D is undetermined. V lost 3 bases and J 0 bases, leaving 11 bases between the germline ends. CDR3 length equals 14 residues. Germline CDR1 and CDR2: SQVTM and ANQGSEA. The CDR3 DNA is TGCAGCGTTGACAGTTGGGGAGCTAACTATGGCTACACCTTC. The encoded protein is CSVDSWGANYGYTF.

This clonotype occurred many times. The rearrangement links TRBV27 to TRBJ1-2; 8 bases are a match to TRBD1. Trimming cost V 4 bases and J 5 bases; bases outside gene matches: 12. Germline-derived CDR1 and CDR2 are MNHEY and SMNVEV (reference sequence). This CDR3 contains 16 residues. Here the CDR3 reads CASSWSLRTGPYGYTF. In DNA form, the CDR3 reads TGTGCCAGCAGTTGGTCGCTTAGGACAGGGCCTTATGGCTACACCTTC.

This clonotype showed up many times. V is TRBV19 and J is TRBJ2-5; D unclear. V was cut by 10 bases and J by 3 bases, with 9 bases left in between. The length of the CDR3 is 11 residues. The germline CDR1 and CDR2 sequences are LNHDA and SQIVND (reference sequence). The CDR3 DNA reads as TGTGCCACAGGAAGGGAAGAGACCCAGTACTTC. This codes for CATGREETQYF.

This clonotype was counted many times. The chain has TRBV6-5 and TRBJ1-2; 9 bases match TRBD1. The germline V gene encodes CDR1 MNHEY and CDR2 SVGAGI. V dropped 2 bases and J dropped 4; count of bases not matched to a gene: 2. The CDR3 covers 14 residues. The DNA of the CDR3 is TGTGCCAGCAGTTACGGGACAGGGCCCTATGGCTACACCTTC. Residues: CASSYGTGPYGYTF.

This clonotype has more than one count but fewer than ten. Given a much more abundant clone one base away, this may be a read error. The gene calls are TRBV7-3 and TRBJ1-2, with D unresolved. V was shortened by 7 bases and J by 0 bases, with 18 bases between the two germline ends. The CDR3 is 16 residues long. Germline CDR1 SGHTA, CDR2 FQGTGA. The chain's CDR3 is CASMPQPWETNYGYTF. The CDR3 nucleotides read TGTGCCAGCATGCCCCAGCCGTGGGAGACTAACTATGGCTACACCTTC.

The chain couples TRBV20-1 to TRBJ2-5; maybe TRBD2 (6 bases). CDR1 DFQATT and CDR2 SNEGSKA come from the germline V gene (reference sequence). With 1 base removed from V and 4 bases from J, the gap between germline ends came to 28 bases. This CDR3 region has 19 residues. The CDR3 nucleotides read TGCAGTGCTAGAGCTGTGATAAATTCGGGGACTGACCCTGGAGAGACCCAGTACTTC. It translates to CSARAVINSGTDPGETQYF.

This clonotype occurred once. Since a much larger clone is just one base distant, this may be a read error. The missing conserved phenylalanine or tryptophan at the end of this CDR3 makes a read error likely. The gene calls are TRBV2 and TRBJ1-2, with a weak D call TRBD1 (6 bases). Germline V CDR1 and CDR2: SNHLY, FYNNEI. The V end lost 0 bases, the J end lost 6 bases, and 17 bases lay between the germline ends. The CDR3 is 16 residues long. CDR3 coding DNA: TGTGCCAGCAGTGAAGCTTTCTTCACAGGGTTCAATGGCTACACCTAC. Protein sequence: CASSEAFFTGFNGYTY.

This clonotype was seen ten or more times. The chain combines TRBV12-3 or TRBV12-4 with TRBJ1-6; D remains unclear. The CDR3 totals 12 residues. V dropped 5 bases and J dropped 10 bases, with 9 bases sitting between them. CDR3 sequence reads: CASSPRRSPLHF. CDR3 DNA sequence: TGTGCCAGCAGTCCGAGGCGATCACCCCTCCACTTT.

This clonotype was seen ten or more times. This rearrangement joins TRBV29-1 to TRBJ1-3, with a tentative D call TRBD1 (6 bases). V lost 5 bases to trimming and J lost 4 bases, with 15 bases between them. CDR3 size: 14 residues. Germline CDR1 reads SQVTM; CDR2 reads ANQGSEA. The CDR3 spells CSVRTGMEGNTIYF. The CDR3 DNA reads TGCAGCGTTCGAACAGGGATGGAAGGAAACACCATATATTTT.

This clonotype was picked up many times. The chain's CDR3 is CSVERLGRQETQYF. For the CDR3, the DNA is TGCAGCGTTGAACGCCTAGGCAGACAAGAGACCCAGTACTTC. The chain recombines TRBV29-1 with TRBJ2-5, with D unresolved. Germline lookup yields CDR1 SQVTM and CDR2 ANQGSEA. V lost 2 bases and J lost 2, with 12 bases in between. The length of the CDR3 is 14 residues.

This clonotype was counted ten times or more. The chain has TRBV6-1 and TRBJ2-7; 8 nucleotides align to TRBD2. The CDR3 is made up of 15 amino acids. CDR1 is MNHNS and CDR2 is SASEGT in the germline V gene. With 1 base clipped from V and 0 bases from J, the junction kept 2 bases outside the gene matches. The CDR3 region is CASSEEGTSSYEQYF. The CDR3 DNA reads TGTGCCAGCAGTGAAGAAGGGACTAGCTCCTACGAGCAGTACTTC.

This clonotype was seen a few times. This sequence joins TRBV11-3 and TRBJ2-1, with D maybe TRBD1 (5 bases). V gave up 1 base and J gave up 7 bases, with 11 bases separating them. From germline, CDR1 is SGHNT and CDR2 YENEEA. The CDR3 runs to 14 residues. The CDR3 bases are TGTGCCAGCAGCTTAGGCTGGGGCGGTAATGAGCAGTTCTTC. It codes for CASSLGWGGNEQFF.

This clonotype was observed once. The chain couples TRBV12-3 or TRBV12-4 to TRBJ1-2; 8 nucleotides line up with TRBD1. The CDR3 extends over 13 amino acids. V lost 3 bases to trimming and J lost 7 bases; unmatched junction nucleotides: 4. The CDR3 DNA follows: TGTGCCAGCAGTTTTGGACAGGGATGTGGCTACACCTTC. It encodes CASSFGQGCGYTF.

This clonotype was observed many times. The rearrangement joins TRBV4-2 to TRBJ1-2; D remains ambiguous. This CDR3 contains 14 residues. Germline assignment: CDR1 LGHNA and CDR2 YNFKEQ. The V end lost 0 bases, the J end lost 7 bases, and 12 bases lay between the germline ends. Written as DNA, the CDR3 is TGTGCCAGCAGCCAAGAAGCAGCTTCCTTTGGCTACACCTTC. Translating it yields CASSQEAASFGYTF.

This clonotype was seen many times. This chain connects TRBV12-3 or TRBV12-4 to TRBJ1-2; the match to TRBD1 covers 10 bases. V gave up 1 base and J gave up 7 bases; unmatched junction bases: 3. The CDR3 consists of 14 residues. The CDR3 DNA is TGTGCCAGCAGTTTAGGACAGGGGGCAAGTGGCTACACCTTC. Protein: CASSLGQGASGYTF.

This clonotype was seen repeatedly, ten times or more. V gene TRBV2 combines with J gene TRBJ2-5; D unclear. Trimming removed 6 bases at V and 4 bases at J, with 9 bases between. Per germline, CDR1 SNHLY and CDR2 FYNNEI. The length of the CDR3 is 12 residues. CDR3 residues: CASRDKGETQYF. The CDR3 region has the DNA TGTGCCAGCAGAGATAAGGGAGAGACCCAGTACTTC.

In this sample, this clonotype turned up many times. The chain employs TRBV6-1 and TRBJ2-6; D not certain. Germline V gives CDR1 MNHNS, CDR2 SASEGT. CDR3 length: 15 amino acids. Trimming cost V 7 bases and J 4 bases, with 14 bases left between them. The CDR3 here is CASTVWGTGANVLTF. The CDR3 bases are TGTGCCAGCACTGTATGGGGAACGGGGGCCAACGTCCTGACTTTC.

This chain uses TRBV6-5 with TRBJ1-1; D not certain. V shed 0 bases and J shed 8 bases, with 10 bases lying between them. There are 13 residues in the CDR3. Per germline, CDR1 MNHEY and CDR2 SVGAGI. CDR3 sequence: CASSYSSSPEAFF. DNA of the CDR3: TGTGCCAGCAGTTACTCGAGTAGCCCCGAAGCTTTCTTT.

At least ten counts were recorded for this clonotype. The J gene is TRBJ2-5, the V gene TRBV28; the match to TRBD2 covers 7 bases. Germline V gives CDR1 MDHEN, CDR2 SYDVKM. The CDR3 runs to 14 residues. After removal of 6 bases from V and 5 bases from J, the junction contained 9 bases not matched to a gene. The DNA of the CDR3 is TGTGCCAGCAGAATACCGGGGGGAAGGGAGACCCAGTACTTC. It yields the protein CASRIPGGRETQYF.

There are many counts of this clonotype. The CDR3 coding sequence is TGTGCCAGCAGTGTGGGGACTAGCGAGACCGGGGAGCTGTTTTTT. It specifies CASSVGTSETGELFF. V usage is TRBV6-4 and J usage is TRBJ2-2; 10 bases agree with TRBD2. The CDR3 is 15 amino acids. Unmatched junction bases numbered 4, after V lost 4 bases and J lost 5 bases. Germline V gives CDR1 MRHNA, CDR2 SNTAGT.

Remarks on this clonotype: One junction end disagrees with the germline gene, perhaps due to a read error. The chain employs TRBV6-2 or TRBV6-3 and TRBJ2-4, with TRBD1 matching 9 bases. Germline CDR1 reads MNHEY; CDR2 reads SVGEGT. CDR3 length: 21 amino acids. The CDR3 protein is CASSYFRPGQGDLLAKNIRYF. Written as DNA, the CDR3 is TGTGCCAGCAGTTACTTTCGTCCGGGACAGGGAGACCTTCTAGCCAAAAACATTCGGTACTTC.

This clonotype was detected many times. In DNA, the CDR3 is TGTGCCAGCAGCCGTTTTGACAGGGAGATGACCAAAAACATTCAGTACTTC. Its protein is CASSRFDREMTKNIQYF. The rearrangement links TRBV7-2 to TRBJ2-4; 7 bases fit TRBD1. From germline, CDR1 is SGHTA and CDR2 FQGNSA. The CDR3 sequence is 17 residues long. Trimming removed 5 bases from V and 2 bases from J; junction bases left unmatched: 12.

This clonotype was recorded at least ten times. The genes are TRBV28 and TRBJ1-6; no clear D. Per germline, CDR1 MDHEN and CDR2 SYDVKM. V was cut by 3 bases and J by 3 bases, with 3 bases left in between. This CDR3 has 13 residues. CDR3 region: CASSFDYNSPLHF. DNA for the CDR3: TGTGCCAGCAGTTTTGACTATAATTCACCCCTCCACTTT.

The rearrangement links TRBV28 to TRBJ2-7; 8 bases align to TRBD2. The V and J ends lost 3 bases and 5 bases, in that order; junction bases with no gene match: 6. The CDR3 runs to 14 residues. From germline, CDR1 is MDHEN and CDR2 SYDVKM. The CDR3 sequence is CASSFRGGTDEQYF. CDR3 DNA: TGTGCCAGCAGTTTTCGGGGGGGAACAGACGAGCAGTACTTC.

This clonotype was detected many times. The chain carries TRBV25-1 and TRBJ2-7; D unresolved. Trimming removed 4 bases at V and 3 bases at J, with 10 bases between. CDR3 length: 13 amino acids. The germline V gene has CDR1 MGHDK and CDR2 SYGVNS. This CDR3 is CASSGVSYYEQYF. Written as DNA, the CDR3 is TGTGCCAGCAGTGGAGTCTCTTACTACGAGCAGTACTTC.

This clonotype was recorded at least ten times. The rearrangement links TRBV6-1 to TRBJ1-6; a weak D match, TRBD1 (5 bases). V was trimmed by 7 bases and J by 6 bases, leaving 13 bases between them. The CDR3 runs to 14 residues. Germline-derived CDR1 and CDR2 are MNHNS and SASEGT. The CDR3 spells CASTVGVGNSPLHF. The CDR3 nucleotides read TGTGCCAGCACTGTAGGGGTCGGTAATTCACCCCTCCACTTT.

The genes are TRBV12-3 or TRBV12-4 and TRBJ1-2; TRBD1 might be the D (6 bases). The CDR3 length is 15 residues. V was cut by 6 bases and J by 2 bases, with 16 bases left in between. The CDR3 DNA is TGTGCCAGCAGACCCGGGGGCAGGGCGAACTATGGCTACACCTTC. Translation gives CASRPGGRANYGYTF.

This clonotype was picked up many times. The genes are TRBV7-2 and TRBJ2-3, with D possibly being TRBD1 or TRBD2 (5 bases each). The V and J ends lost 5 bases and 10 bases respectively, with 19 bases between them. Germline V CDR1 and CDR2: SGHTA, FQGNSA. This CDR3 comprises 14 residues. CDR3 in amino acids: CASSPQTDYAAQYF. The CDR3 nucleotides are TGTGCCAGCAGCCCGCAGACAGACTATGCTGCGCAGTATTTT. The complete variable domain, with remaining parts taken from reference TRBV7-2 and TRBJ2-3, reads GAGVSQSPSNKVTEKGKDVELRCDPISGHTALYWYRQSLGQGLEFLIYFQGNSAPDKSGLPSDRFSAERTGGSVSTLTIQRTQQEDSAVYLCASSPQTDYAAQYFGPGTRLTVL.

This clonotype was seen many times. This chain connects TRBV11-2 to TRBJ2-5, with 10 bases that match TRBD2. The V gene end was trimmed by 4 bases and the J gene end by 3 bases; junction bases not matched to a gene: 8. This CDR3 has 16 amino acids. Germline V gene sequence: CDR1 SGHAT, CDR2 FQNNGV. This CDR3 is CASSSGLAAGEETQYF. CDR3 bases: TGTGCCAGCAGCTCTGGACTAGCGGCCGGAGAAGAGACCCAGTACTTC. Together with reference TRBV11-2 and TRBJ2-5, the CDR3 gives the full variable domain: EAGVAQSPRYKIIEKRQSVAFWCNPISGHATLYWYQQILGQGPKLLIQFQNNGVVDDSQLPKDRFSAERLKGVDSTLKIQPAKLEDSAVYLCASSSGLAAGEETQYFGPGTRLLVL.

This clonotype showed up many times. The chain has TRBV28 and TRBJ1-2; D uncertain. V lost 6 bases, J lost 7 bases, and 21 bases lay in between. Germline V gene data show CDR1 as MDHEN and CDR2 as SYDVKM. The CDR3 totals 15 residues. The CDR3 DNA follows: TGTGCCAGCAGGACCCCCCGGCGTACCGCCTCTGGCTACACCTTC. Translation: CASRTPRRTASGYTF.

This clonotype was counted ten times or more. This chain uses TRBV11-1 with TRBJ2-7; D remains ambiguous. The CDR3 contains 12 residues. Germline V gene lookup returns CDR1 SGHAT and CDR2 FQDESV (reference sequence). Trimming took off 5 bases at V and 9 bases at J, with 14 bases between the two ends. CDR3 protein: CASSIPSKAQYF. CDR3 nucleotides: TGTGCCAGCAGCATCCCCTCTAAGGCGCAGTACTTC.